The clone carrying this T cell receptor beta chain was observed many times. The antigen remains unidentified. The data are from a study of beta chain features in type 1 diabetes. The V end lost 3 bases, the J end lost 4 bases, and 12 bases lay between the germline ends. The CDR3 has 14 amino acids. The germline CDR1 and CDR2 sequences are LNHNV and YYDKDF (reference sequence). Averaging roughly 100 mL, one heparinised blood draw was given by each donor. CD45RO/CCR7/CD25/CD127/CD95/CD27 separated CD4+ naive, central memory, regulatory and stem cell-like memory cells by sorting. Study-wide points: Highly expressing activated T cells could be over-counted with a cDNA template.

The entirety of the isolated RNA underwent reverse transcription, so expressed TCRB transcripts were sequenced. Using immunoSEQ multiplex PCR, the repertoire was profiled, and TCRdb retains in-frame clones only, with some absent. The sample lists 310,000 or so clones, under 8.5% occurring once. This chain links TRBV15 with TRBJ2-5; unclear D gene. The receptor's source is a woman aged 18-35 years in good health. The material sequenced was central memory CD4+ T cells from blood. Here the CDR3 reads CATSSALGVETQYF. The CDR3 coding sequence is TGTGCCACCAGCAGTGCCTTGGGTGTAGAGACCCAGTACTTC.